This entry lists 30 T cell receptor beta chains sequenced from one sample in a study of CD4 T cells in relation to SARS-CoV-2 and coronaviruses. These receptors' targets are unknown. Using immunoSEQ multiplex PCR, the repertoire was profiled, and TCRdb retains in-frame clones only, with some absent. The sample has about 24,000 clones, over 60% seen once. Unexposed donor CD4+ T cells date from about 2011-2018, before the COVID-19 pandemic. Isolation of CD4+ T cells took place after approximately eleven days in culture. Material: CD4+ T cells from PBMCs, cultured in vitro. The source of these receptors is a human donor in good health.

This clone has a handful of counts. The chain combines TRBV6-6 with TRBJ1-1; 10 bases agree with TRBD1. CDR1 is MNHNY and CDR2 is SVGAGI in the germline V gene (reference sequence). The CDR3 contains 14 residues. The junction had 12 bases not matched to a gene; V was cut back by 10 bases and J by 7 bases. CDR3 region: CATGAGTGVGEAFF. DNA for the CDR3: TGTGCCACCGGAGCCGGGACAGGGGTGGGTGAAGCTTTCTTT.

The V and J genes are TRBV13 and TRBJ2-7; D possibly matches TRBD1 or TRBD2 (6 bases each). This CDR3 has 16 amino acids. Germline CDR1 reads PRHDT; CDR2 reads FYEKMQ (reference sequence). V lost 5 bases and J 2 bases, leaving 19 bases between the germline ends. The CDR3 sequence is CASSTLTGRNTYEQYF. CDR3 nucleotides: TGTGCCAGCAGCACCCTCACAGGGAGGAACACCTACGAGCAGTACTTC.

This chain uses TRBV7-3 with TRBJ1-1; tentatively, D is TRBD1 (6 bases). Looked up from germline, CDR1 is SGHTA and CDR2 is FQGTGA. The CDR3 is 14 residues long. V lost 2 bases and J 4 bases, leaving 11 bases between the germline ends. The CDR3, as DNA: TGTGCCAGCAGCTTAGGGGGCGCGGGCACTGAAGCTTTCTTT. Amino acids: CASSLGGAGTEAFF. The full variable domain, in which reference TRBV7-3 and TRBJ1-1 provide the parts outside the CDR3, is GAGVSQTPSNKVTEKGKYVELRCDPISGHTALYWYRQSLGQGPEFLIYFQGTGAADDSGLPNDRFFAVRPEGSVSTLKIQRTERGDSAVYLCASSLGGAGTEAFFGQGTRLTVV.

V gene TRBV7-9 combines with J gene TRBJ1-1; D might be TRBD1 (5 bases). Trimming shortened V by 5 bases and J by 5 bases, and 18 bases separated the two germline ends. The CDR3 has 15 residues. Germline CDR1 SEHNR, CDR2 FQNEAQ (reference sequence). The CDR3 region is CASSPGDDIMTEAFF. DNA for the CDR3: TGTGCCAGCAGCCCGGGGGACGATATCATGACTGAAGCTTTCTTT.

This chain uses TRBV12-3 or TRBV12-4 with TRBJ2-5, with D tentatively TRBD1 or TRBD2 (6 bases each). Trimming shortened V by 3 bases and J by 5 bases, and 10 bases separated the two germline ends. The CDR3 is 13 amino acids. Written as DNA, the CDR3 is TGTGCCAGCAGTTTGGGGGGCCTGGAGACCCAGTACTTC. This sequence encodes CASSLGGLETQYF.

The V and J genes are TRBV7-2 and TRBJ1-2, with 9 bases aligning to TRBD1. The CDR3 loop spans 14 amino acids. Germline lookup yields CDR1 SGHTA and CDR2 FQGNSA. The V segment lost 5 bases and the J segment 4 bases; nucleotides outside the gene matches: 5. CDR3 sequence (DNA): TGTGCCAGCAGCCCGGGACAGGGTATCTATGGCTACACCTTC. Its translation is CASSPGQGIYGYTF.

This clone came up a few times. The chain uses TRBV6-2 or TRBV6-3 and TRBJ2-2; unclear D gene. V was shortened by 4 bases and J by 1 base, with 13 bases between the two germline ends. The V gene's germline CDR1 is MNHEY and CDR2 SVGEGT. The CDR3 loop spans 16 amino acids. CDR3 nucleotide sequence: TGTGCCAGCAGTTTCACAGCGATATTGAACACCGGGGAGCTGTTTTTT. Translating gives CASSFTAILNTGELFF.

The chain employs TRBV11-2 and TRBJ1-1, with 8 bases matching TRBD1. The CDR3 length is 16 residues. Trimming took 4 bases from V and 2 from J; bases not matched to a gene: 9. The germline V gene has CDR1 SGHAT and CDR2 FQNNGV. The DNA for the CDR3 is TGTGCCAGCAGCTCGTACGACAGGGGAAGCAACACTGAAGCTTTCTTT. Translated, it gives CASSSYDRGSNTEAFF.

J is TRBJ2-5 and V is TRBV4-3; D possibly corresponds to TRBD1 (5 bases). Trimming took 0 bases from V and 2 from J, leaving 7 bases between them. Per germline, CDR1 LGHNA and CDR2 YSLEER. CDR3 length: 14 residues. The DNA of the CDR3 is TGCGCCAGCAGCCAAGATGCAGGGCAAGAGACCCAGTACTTC. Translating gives CASSQDAGQETQYF.

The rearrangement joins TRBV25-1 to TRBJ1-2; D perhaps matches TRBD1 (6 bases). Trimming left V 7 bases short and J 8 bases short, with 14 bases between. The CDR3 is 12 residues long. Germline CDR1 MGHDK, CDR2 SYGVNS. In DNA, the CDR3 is TGTGCCAGCACCGGAGGGGGTACGGGCTACACCTTC. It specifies CASTGGGTGYTF.

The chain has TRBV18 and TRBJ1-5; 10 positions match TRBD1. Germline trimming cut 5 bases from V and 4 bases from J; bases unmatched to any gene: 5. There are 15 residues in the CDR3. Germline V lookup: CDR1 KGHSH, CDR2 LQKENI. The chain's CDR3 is CASSTGTGANQPQHF. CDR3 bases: TGTGCCAGCTCAACCGGGACAGGGGCGAATCAGCCCCAGCATTTT.

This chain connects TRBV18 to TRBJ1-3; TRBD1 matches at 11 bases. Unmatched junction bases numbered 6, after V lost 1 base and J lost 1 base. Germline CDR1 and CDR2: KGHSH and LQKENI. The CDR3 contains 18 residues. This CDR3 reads CASSPRFGQGASGNTIYF. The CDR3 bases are TGTGCCAGCTCACCACGCTTTGGACAGGGGGCTTCTGGAAACACCATATATTTT.

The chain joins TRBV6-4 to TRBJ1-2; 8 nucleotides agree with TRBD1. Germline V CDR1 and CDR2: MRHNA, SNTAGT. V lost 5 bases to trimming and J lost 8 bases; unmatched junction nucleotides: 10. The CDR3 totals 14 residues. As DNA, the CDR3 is TGTGCCAGCAGTAAGGACAGGGACGGGAGCGGCTACACCTTC. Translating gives CASSKDRDGSGYTF.

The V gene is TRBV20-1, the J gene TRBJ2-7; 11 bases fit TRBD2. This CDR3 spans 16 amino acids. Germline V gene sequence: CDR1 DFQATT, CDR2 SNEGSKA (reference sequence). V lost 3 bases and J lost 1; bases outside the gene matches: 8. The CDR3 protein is CSASSGGTSGSYEQYF. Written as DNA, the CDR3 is TGCAGTGCTAGTTCGGGCGGGACTAGCGGATCCTACGAGCAGTACTTC.

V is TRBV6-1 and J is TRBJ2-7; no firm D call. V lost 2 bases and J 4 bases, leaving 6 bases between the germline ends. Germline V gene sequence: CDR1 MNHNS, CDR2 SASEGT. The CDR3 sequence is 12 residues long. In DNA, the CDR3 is TGTGCCAGCAGTGAACCTGTTTACGAGCAGTACTTC. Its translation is CASSEPVYEQYF.

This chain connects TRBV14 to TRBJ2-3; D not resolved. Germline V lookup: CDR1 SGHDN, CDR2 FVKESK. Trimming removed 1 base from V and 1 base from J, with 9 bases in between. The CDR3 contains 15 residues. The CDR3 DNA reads TGTGCCAGCAGCCAAGTAGGTGGGGGCACAGATACGCAGTATTTT. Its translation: CASSQVGGGTDTQYF. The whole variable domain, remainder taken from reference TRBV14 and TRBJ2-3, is EAGVTQFPSHSVIEKGQTVTLRCDPISGHDNLYWYRRVMGKEIKFLLHFVKESKQDESGMPNNRFLAERTGGTYSTLKVQPAELEDSGVYFCASSQVGGGTDTQYFGPGTRLTVL.

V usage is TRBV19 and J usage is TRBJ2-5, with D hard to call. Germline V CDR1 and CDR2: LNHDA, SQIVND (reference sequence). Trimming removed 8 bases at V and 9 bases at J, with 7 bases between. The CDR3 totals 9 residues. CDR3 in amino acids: CASVPSQYF. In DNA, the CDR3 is TGTGCCAGTGTACCCTCCCAGTACTTC.

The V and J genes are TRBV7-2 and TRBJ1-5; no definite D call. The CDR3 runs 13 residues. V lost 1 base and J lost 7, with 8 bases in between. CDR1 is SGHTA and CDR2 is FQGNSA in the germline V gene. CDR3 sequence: CASSLGLDQPQHF. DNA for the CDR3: TGTGCCAGCAGCTTAGGGCTCGACCAGCCCCAGCATTTT.

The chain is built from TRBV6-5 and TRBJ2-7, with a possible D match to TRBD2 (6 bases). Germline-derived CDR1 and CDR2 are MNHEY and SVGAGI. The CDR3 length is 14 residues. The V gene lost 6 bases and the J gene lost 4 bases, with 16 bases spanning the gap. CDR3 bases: TGTGCCAGCAGATCTCCGGGAGTAGAATACGAGCAGTACTTC. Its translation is CASRSPGVEYEQYF.

The CDR3 reads CASSLDPGAVETQYF. The CDR3 DNA reads TGTGCCAGCAGCTTAGATCCGGGGGCGGTGGAGACCCAGTACTTC. The chain uses TRBV7-2 and TRBJ2-5; D could derive from TRBD1 or TRBD2 (6 bases each). This CDR3 is 15 amino acids long. Trimming removed 1 base from V and 5 bases from J, with 14 bases in between. The germline V gene encodes CDR1 SGHTA and CDR2 FQGNSA. The full variable domain, completed using reference TRBV7-2 and TRBJ2-5, is GAGVSQSPSNKVTEKGKDVELRCDPISGHTALYWYRQSLGQGLEFLIYFQGNSAPDKSGLPSDRFSAERTGGSVSTLTIQRTQQEDSAVYLCASSLDPGAVETQYFGPGTRLLVL.

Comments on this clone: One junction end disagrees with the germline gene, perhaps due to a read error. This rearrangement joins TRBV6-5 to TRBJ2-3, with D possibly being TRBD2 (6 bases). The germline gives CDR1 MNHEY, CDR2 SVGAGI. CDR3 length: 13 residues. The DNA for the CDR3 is TGTGCCAGCAGTACGGGACTTTCTCTCGCCCAACATTTT. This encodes CASSTGLSLAQHF.

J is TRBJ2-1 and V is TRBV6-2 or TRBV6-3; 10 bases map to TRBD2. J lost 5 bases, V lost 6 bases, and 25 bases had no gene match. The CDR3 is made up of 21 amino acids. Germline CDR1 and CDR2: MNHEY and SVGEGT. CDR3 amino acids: CASSSTLGSGVAGGKDNEQFF. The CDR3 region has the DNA TGTGCCAGCAGCAGCACCCTTGGGTCTGGCGTAGCGGGAGGAAAGGACAATGAGCAGTTCTTC.

The CDR3 sequence is CSAGGEAFF. In nucleotides, the CDR3 is TGCAGTGCCGGGGGTGAAGCTTTCTTT. The chain recombines TRBV20-1 with TRBJ1-1; D possibly corresponds to TRBD1 (5 bases). V shed 6 bases and J shed 7 bases, with 6 bases lying between them. The CDR3 extends over 9 amino acids. In germline, CDR1 is DFQATT, CDR2 SNEGSKA (reference sequence).

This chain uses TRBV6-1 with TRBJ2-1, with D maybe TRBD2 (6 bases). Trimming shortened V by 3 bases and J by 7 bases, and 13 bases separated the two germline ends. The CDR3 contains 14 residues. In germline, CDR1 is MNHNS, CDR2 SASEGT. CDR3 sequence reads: CASSELGTANEQFF. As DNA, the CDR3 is TGTGCCAGCAGTGAGCTCGGGACTGCTAATGAGCAGTTCTTC.

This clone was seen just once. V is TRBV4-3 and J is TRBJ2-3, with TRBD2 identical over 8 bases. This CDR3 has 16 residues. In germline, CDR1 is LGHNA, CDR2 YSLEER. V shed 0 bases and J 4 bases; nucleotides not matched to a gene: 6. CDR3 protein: CASSQETSEVADTQYF. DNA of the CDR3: TGCGCCAGCAGCCAAGAGACTAGCGAGGTCGCAGATACGCAGTATTTT.

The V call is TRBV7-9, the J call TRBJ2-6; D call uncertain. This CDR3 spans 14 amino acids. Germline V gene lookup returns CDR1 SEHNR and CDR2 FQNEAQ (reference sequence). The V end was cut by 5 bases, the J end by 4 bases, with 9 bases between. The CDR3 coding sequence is TGTGCCAGCAGCCTCCCGCTGGGGGCCAACGTCCTGACTTTC. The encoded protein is CASSLPLGANVLTF.

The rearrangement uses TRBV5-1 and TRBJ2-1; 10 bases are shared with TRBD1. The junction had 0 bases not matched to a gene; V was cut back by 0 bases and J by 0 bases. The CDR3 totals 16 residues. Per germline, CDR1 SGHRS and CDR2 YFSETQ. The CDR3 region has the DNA TGCGCCAGCAGCTTGGGACAGGGGGCCTCCTACAATGAGCAGTTCTTC. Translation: CASSLGQGASYNEQFF.

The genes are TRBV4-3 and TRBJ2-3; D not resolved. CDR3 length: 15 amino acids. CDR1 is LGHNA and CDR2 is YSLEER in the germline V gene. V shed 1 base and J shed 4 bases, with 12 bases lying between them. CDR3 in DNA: TGCGCCAGCAGCCAAGGACTCCGAGGCGCAGATACGCAGTATTTT. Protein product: CASSQGLRGADTQYF.

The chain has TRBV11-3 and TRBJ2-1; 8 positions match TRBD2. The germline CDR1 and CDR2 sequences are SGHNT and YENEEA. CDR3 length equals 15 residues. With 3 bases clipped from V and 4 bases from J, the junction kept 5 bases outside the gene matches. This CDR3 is CASSFPQREYNEQFF. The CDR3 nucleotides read TGTGCCAGCAGCTTTCCCCAGCGGGAGTACAATGAGCAGTTCTTC. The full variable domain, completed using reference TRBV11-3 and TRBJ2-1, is EAGVVQSPRYKIIEKKQPVAFWCNPISGHNTLYWYLQNLGQGPELLIRYENEEAVDDSQLPKDRFSAERLKGVDSTLKIQPAELGDSAVYLCASSFPQREYNEQFFGPGTRLTVL.

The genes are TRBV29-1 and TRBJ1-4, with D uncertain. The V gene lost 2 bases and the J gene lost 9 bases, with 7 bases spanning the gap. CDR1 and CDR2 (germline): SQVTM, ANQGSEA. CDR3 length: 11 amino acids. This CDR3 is CSVEFGQKLFF. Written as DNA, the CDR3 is TGCAGCGTTGAATTTGGGCAAAAACTGTTTTTT.